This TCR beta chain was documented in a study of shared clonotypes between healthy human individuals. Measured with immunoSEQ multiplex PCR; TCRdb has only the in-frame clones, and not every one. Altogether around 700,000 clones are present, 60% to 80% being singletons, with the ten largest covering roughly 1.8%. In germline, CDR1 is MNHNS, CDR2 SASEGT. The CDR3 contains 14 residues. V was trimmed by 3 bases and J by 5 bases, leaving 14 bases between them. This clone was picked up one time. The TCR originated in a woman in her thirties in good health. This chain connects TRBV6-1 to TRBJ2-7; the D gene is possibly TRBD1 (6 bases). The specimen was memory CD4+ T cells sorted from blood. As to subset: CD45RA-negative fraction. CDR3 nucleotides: TGTGCCAGCAGTGAGCGGACAGTCTCACACGAGCAGTACTTC. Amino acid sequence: CASSERTVSHEQYF.